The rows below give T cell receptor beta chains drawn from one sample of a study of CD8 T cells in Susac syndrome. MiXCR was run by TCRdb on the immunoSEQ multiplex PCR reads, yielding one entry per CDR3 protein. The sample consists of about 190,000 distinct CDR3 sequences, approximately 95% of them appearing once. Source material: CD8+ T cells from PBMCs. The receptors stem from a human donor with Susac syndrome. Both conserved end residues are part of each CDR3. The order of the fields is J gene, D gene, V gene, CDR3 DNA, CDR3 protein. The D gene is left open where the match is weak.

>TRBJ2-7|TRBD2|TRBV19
TGTGCCAGTAGTGCGGGCGGGAGCTCCTACGAGCAGTACTTC
CASSAGGSSYEQYF
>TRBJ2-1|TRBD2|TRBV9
TGTGCCAGCGGGAGCGCGGGGGGGCCGGATGAGCAGTTCTTC
CASGSAGGPDEQFF
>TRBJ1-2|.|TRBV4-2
TGTGCCAGCAGCCAAGAAAGTACAGGGAACTATGGCTACACCTTC
CASSQESTGNYGYTF
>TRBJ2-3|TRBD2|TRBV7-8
TGTGCCAGCAGGCTGACTAGCGGAGCTAGCACAGATACGCAGTATTTT
CASRLTSGASTDTQYF
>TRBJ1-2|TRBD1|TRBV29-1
TGCAGCGTTGGGGCCACCGGGACAGGCGGAGTGAAGGGCTACACCTTC
CSVGATGTGGVKGYTF
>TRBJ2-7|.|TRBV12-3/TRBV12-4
TGTGCCAGCAGTTTGGGCTCTTCTAGCCCCTACGAGCAGTACTTC
CASSLGSSSPYEQYF
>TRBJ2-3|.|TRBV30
TGTGCCTGGAAGAACAGTGCCCAGGCGCAGTATTTT
CAWKNSAQAQYF
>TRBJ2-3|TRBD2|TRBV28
TGTGCCAGCAGGCGGACTAGCGGAAGCACAGATACGCAGTATTTT
CASRRTSGSTDTQYF
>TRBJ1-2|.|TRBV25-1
TGTGCCAGCAGTGAAGCTTACAGTAACTATGGCTACACCTTC
CASSEAYSNYGYTF
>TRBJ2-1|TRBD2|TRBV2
TGTGCCAGCCCAATAGCGGGGGGGTACAATGAGCAGTTCTTC
CASPIAGGYNEQFF
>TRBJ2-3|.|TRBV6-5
TGTGCCAGCAGCCTAGCCCGGCTAGATACGCAGTATTTT
CASSLARLDTQYF
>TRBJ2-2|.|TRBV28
TGTGCCAACTTATTTTCACTAGGGTGGGCCGGGGAGCTGTTTTTT
CANLFSLGWAGELFF
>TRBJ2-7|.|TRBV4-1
TGCGCCAGCAGCCAAGAGGGCTTTCCGACAGGAGGGACCTACGAGCAGTACTTC
CASSQEGFPTGGTYEQYF
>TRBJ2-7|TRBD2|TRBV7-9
TGTGCCAGCAGCTTAGCGGGGCGGGGGACCTACGAGCAGTACTTC
CASSLAGRGTYEQYF
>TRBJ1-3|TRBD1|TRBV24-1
TGTGCCACCAGTGAATTGACAGGGAACTCTGGAAACACCATATATTTT
CATSELTGNSGNTIYF